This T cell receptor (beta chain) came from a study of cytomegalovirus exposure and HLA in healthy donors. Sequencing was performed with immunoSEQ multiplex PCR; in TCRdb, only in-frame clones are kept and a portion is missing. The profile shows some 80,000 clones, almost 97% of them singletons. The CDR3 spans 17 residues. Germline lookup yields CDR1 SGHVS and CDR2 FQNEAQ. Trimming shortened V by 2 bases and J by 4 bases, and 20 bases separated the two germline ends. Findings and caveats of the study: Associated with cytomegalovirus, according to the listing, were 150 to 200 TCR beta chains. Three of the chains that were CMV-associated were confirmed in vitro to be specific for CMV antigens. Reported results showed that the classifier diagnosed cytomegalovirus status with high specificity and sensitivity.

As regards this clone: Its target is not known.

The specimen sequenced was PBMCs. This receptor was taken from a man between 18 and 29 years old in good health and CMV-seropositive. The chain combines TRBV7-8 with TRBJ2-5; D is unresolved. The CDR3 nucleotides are TGTGCCAGCAGCTTACCGCCGGCAGAGGAGATTCCAGAGACCCAGTACTTC. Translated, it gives CASSLPPAEEIPETQYF.